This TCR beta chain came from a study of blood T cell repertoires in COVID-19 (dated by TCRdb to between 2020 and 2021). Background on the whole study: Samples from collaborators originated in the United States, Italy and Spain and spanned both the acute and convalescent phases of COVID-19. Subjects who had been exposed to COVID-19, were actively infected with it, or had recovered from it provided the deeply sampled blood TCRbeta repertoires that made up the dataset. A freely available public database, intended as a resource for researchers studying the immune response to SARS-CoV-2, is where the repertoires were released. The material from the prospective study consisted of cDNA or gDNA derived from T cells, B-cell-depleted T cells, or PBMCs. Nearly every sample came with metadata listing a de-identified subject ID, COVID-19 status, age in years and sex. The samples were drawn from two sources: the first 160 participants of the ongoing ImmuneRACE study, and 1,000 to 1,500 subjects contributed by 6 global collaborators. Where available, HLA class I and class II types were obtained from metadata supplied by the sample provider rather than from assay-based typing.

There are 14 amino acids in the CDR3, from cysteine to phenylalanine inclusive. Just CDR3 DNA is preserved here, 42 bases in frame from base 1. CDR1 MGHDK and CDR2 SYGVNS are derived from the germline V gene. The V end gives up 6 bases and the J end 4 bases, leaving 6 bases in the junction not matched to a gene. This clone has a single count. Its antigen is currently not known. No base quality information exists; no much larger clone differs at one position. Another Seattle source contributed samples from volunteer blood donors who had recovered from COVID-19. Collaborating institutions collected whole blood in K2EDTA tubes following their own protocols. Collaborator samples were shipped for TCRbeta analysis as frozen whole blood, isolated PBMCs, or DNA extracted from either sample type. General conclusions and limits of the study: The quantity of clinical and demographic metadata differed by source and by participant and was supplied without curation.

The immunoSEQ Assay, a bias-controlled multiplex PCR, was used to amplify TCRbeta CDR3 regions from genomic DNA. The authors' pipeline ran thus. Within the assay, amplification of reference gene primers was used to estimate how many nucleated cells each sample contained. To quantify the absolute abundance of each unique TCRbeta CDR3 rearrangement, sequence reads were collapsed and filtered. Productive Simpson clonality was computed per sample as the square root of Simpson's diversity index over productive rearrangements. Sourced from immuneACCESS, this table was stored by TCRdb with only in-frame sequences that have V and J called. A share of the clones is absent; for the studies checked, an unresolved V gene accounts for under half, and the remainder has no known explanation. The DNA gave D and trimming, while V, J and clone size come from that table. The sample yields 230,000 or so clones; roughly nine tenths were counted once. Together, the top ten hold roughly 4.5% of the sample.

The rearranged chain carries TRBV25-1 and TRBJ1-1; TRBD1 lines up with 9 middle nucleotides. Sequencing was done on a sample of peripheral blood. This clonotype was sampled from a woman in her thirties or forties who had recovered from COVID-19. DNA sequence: TGTGCCAGCAGCTGGGGACAGGGAGTCACTGAAGCTTTCTTT. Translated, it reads CASSWGQGVTEAFF. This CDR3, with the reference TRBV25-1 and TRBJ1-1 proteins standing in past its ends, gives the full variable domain EADIYQTPRYLVIGTGKKITLECSQTMGHDKMYWYQQDPGMELHLIHYSYGVNSTEKGDLSSESTVSRIRTEHFPLTLESARPSHTSQYLCASSWGQGVTEAFFGQGTRLTVV.